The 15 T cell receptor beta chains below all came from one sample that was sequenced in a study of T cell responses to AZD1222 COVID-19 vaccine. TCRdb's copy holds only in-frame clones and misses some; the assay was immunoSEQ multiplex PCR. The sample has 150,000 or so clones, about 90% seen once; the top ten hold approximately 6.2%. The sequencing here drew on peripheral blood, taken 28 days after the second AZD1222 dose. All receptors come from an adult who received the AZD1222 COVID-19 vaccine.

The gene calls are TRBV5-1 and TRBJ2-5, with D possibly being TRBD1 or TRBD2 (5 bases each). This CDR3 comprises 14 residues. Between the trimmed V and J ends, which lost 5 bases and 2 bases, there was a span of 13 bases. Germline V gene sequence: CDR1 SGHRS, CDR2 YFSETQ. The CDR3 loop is CASREGTGQETQYF. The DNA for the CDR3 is TGCGCCAGCAGGGAAGGGACGGGACAAGAGACCCAGTACTTC.

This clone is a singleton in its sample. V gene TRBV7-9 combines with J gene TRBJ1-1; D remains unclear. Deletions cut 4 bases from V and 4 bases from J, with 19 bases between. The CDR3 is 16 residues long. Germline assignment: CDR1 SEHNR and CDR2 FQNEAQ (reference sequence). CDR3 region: CASSSNNWARGTEAFF. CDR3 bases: TGTGCCAGCAGCTCGAATAACTGGGCTCGGGGCACTGAAGCTTTCTTT.

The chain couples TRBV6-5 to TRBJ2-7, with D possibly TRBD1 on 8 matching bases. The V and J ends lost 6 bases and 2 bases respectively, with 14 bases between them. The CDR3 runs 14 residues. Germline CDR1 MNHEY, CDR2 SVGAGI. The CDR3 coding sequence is TGTGCCAGCAGACCCACAGGGGGGGCCTACGAGCAGTACTTC. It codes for CASRPTGGAYEQYF.

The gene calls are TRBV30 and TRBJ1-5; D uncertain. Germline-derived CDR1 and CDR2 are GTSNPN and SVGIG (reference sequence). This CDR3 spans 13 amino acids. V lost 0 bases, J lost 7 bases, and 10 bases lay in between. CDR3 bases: TGTGCCTGGAGTGTACGAGAGGACCAGCCCCAGCATTTT. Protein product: CAWSVREDQPQHF.

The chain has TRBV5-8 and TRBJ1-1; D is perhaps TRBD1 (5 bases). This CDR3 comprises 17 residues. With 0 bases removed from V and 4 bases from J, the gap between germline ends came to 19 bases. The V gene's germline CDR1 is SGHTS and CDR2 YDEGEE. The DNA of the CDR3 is TGTGCCAGCAGCTTGGTAGGGTTTGGGGGAGTTGGCACTGAAGCTTTCTTT. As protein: CASSLVGFGGVGTEAFF.

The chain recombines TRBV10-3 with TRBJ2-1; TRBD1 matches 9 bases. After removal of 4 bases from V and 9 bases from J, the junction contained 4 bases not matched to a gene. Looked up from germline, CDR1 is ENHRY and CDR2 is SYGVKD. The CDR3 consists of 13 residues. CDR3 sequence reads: CAISGDREGEQFF. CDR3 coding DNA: TGTGCCATCAGTGGGGACAGGGAGGGTGAGCAGTTCTTC.

This chain's CDR3 is CASSSNRDRVYEQYF. CDR3 DNA sequence: TGTGCCAGCAGCTCGAACCGGGACAGGGTCTACGAGCAGTACTTC. The genes are TRBV11-2 and TRBJ2-7; 9 bases fit TRBD1. The V gene end was trimmed by 4 bases and the J gene end by 3 bases; junction bases not matched to a gene: 7. The CDR3 extends over 15 amino acids. Germline CDR1 SGHAT, CDR2 FQNNGV.

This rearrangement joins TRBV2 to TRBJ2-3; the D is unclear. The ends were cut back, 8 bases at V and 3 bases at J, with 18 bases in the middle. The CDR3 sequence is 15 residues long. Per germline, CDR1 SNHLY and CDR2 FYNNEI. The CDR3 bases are TGTGCCAGCTGCAGGTCGATAGGTGGGACAGATACGCAGTATTTT. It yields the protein CASCRSIGGTDTQYF.

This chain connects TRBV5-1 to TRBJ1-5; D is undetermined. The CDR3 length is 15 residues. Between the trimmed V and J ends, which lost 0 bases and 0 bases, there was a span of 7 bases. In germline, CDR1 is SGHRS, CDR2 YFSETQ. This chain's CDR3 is CASSLVRASNQPQHF. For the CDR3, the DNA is TGCGCCAGCAGCTTGGTCCGGGCTAGCAATCAGCCCCAGCATTTT. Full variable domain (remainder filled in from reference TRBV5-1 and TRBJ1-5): KAGVTQTPRYLIKTRGQQVTLSCSPISGHRSVSWYQQTPGQGLQFLFEYFSETQRNKGNFPGRFSGRQFSNSRSEMNVSTLELGDSALYLCASSLVRASNQPQHFGDGTRLSIL.

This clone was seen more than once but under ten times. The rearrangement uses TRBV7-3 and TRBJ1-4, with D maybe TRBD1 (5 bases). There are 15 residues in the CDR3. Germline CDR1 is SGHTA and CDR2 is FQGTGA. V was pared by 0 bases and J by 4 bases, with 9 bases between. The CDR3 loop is CASSLTGESNEKLFF. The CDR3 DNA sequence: TGTGCCAGCAGCTTAACAGGGGAGAGTAATGAAAAACTGTTTTTT.

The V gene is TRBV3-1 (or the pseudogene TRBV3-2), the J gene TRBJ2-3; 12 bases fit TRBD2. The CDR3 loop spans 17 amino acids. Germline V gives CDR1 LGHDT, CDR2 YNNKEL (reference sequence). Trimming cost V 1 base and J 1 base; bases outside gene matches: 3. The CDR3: CASSQVRLAGGTDTQYF. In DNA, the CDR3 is TGTGCCAGCAGCCAAGTGAGACTAGCGGGGGGCACAGATACGCAGTATTTT.

The chain's CDR3 is CASSPNPGTKKETQYF. The CDR3 DNA follows: TGTGCCAGCAGTCCAAACCCGGGGACAAAGAAAGAGACCCAGTACTTC. The V call is TRBV7-7, the J call TRBJ2-5; D perhaps matches TRBD1 (6 bases). The V gene lost 6 bases and the J gene lost 3 bases, with 20 bases spanning the gap. This CDR3 is 16 amino acids long. Germline V gene lookup returns CDR1 SSHAT and CDR2 FNYEAQ (reference sequence). The full variable domain, its missing parts supplied by reference TRBV7-7 and TRBJ2-5, is GAGVSQSPRYKVTKRGQDVTLRCDPISSHATLYWYQQALGQGPEFLTYFNYEAQPDKSGLPSDRFSAERPEGSISTLTIQRTEQRDSAMYRCASSPNPGTKKETQYFGPGTRLLVL.

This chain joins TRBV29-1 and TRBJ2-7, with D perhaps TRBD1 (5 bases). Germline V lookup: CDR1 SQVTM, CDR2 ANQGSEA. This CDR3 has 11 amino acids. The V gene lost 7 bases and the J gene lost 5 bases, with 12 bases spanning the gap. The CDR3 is CSAARVDEQYF. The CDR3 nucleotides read TGCAGCGCAGCCAGGGTAGACGAGCAGTACTTC.

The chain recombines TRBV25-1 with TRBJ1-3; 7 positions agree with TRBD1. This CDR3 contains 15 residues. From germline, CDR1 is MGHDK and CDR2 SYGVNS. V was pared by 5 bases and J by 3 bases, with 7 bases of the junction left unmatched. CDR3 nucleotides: TGTGCCAGCAGTCGGACAGGAAATATTGGAAACACCATATATTTT. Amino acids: CASSRTGNIGNTIYF.

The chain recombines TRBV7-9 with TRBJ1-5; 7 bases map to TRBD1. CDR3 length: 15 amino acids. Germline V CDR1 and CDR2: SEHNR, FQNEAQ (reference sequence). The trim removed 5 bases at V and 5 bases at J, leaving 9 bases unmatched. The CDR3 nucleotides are TGTGCCAGCAGCATAGACAGGGTCGGGGATCAGCCCCAGCATTTT. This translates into CASSIDRVGDQPQHF.